Included here is one T cell receptor (beta chain) sequence, with context. Its antigen is currently not known. Base qualities are missing; no much larger clone stands one base away. Trimming takes 4 bases from V and 2 bases from J, and the germline ends sit 8 bases apart. From the cysteine up to the phenylalanine, the CDR3 has a length of 12 residues. Of the read, only the CDR3 DNA is kept; its 36 bases are in frame from base 1. CDR1 SQVTM and CDR2 ANQGSEA are derived from the germline V gene. This specimen belongs to a study of T cell responses to AZD1222 COVID-19 vaccine (dated by TCRdb to about 2021). Background on the whole study: TCR sequencing covered approximately 230 trial participants: 200 to 210 given two doses of AZD1222 and 26 given two doses of MenACWY control vaccine. Trial participants were enrolled into age subgroups of 18-55, 56-69 and 70-plus years, which contained about 160, 30 and 59 TCR-sequenced participants, respectively. Paper-wide results and their limitations: Participants were mostly white British and included more females than males, and it was suggested by the authors that clonal diversity may have been underestimated. A significant rise in spike-specific TCR breadth and depth was observed after two AZD1222 doses relative to day 0 and relative to MenACWY recipients. The vaccine-associated CD4 TCRs covered the entire spike protein, and the dominant responses fell in regions 160-218 and 743-854. Only a handful of AZD1222 recipients were SARS-CoV-2 seropositive at baseline, limiting conclusions about previously exposed vaccinees. Reportedly, almost half of the unique spike-specific TCRs recognized epitopes lying outside the regions that are mutated in the B.1.351 and B.1.1.7 variants. In the small 56-69-year group, the increase in depth fell short of significance, most likely because of low power. Because no day 14 peak-response samples were available, repertoires were characterized only after the peak T cell response.

In light of the paper, this sample's time point label describes: about 28 days (+/-7) after the second vaccine dose. The sample's treatment or condition label, decoded: meningococcal conjugate vaccine given as trial control. Vaccinee samples were obtained from the UK trials COV001 and COV002, which included a single-blind randomized controlled phase 2/3 trial of AZD1222 (ChAdOx1 nCoV-19) in healthy adults. Trial participant PBMC samples were collected at day 0 and day 28 after the second dose for TCRbeta chain sequencing. The CDR3 regions of human TCRbeta chains were analyzed by immunosequencing. As for how the authors treated the data: TCRs in the repertoires were compared against a reference library of SARS-CoV-2-specific TCRs that had been generated with the MIRA antigen-specificity platform. Breadth meant the fraction of unique TCRs that were SARS-CoV-2-associated, whereas depth meant the fraction of total T cells that were SARS-CoV-2-associated. Using the MIRA data, every spike-specific TCR was mapped to the spike region that the TCR reacted to and assigned to either a CD4 or a CD8 class. Log10-transformed breadth and depth values were compared by one-way ANOVA with Sidak's multiple comparisons tests. TCRdb stores this immuneACCESS table with in-frame sequences only. Part of the clones is absent; in the studies checked, under half of the shortfall reflects unresolved V genes, and no reason is known for the rest. V and J calls plus clone size are reproduced from that table; the DNA served to infer D and trimming. Within this sample are about 190,000 clones, with roughly 92% of them counted one time only. About 3.5% of the sample is taken by the ten largest.

This sample comprised peripheral blood, obtained 28 days after the second dose of the MenACWY control vaccine. This clonotype was sampled from an adult who received the MenACWY meningococcal vaccine as a control. Here the chain combines TRBV29-1 and TRBJ1-2; the best D guess is TRBD1, with 5 bases matching. The DNA sequence is as follows: TGCAGCGTTGGAGACAGCAACTATGGCTACACCTTC. This is translated as CSVGDSNYGYTF. With all but the CDR3 taken from the reference TRBV29-1 and TRBJ1-2 genes, the full variable domain is: SAVISQKPSRDICQRGTSLTIQCQVDSQVTMMFWYRQQPGQSLTLIATANQGSEATYESGFVIDKFPISRPNLTFSTLTVSNMSPEDSSIYLCSVGDSNYGYTFGSGTRLTVV.